This T cell receptor beta chain stems from a study of spatial heterogeneity in lung cancer. Study summary: Available follow-up PBMC samples, collected a median of around two years post-resection, were sequenced.

Noted time point: blood at routine non-recurrence follow-up after resection. Unsorted whole RNA from tumor, nontumor lung or frozen PBMC underwent sequencing. TCRdb analysed the 5' RACE reads with MiXCR anew, one entry per CDR3 protein. This sample yields around 110,000 distinct CDR3 sequences, of which 12% are seen a single time; approximately 16% belongs to the top ten. V was trimmed by 4 bases and J by 7 bases, leaving 10 bases between them. Germline assignment: CDR1 WNHNN and CDR2 SYGVQD (reference sequence). The length of the CDR3 is 12 residues. This clonotype occurred a few times. The sequencing here drew on PBMCs, taken at follow-up. The V gene is TRBV10-1, the J gene TRBJ1-1; D is unclear. This sequence originates from a male donor with early-stage non-small cell lung cancer. The CDR3 loop reads CASSGISGEAFF. The CDR3, as DNA: TGCGCCAGCAGTGGGATTAGCGGTGAAGCTTTCTTT.